Reported below is one TCR beta chain. The sample originates from a study of blood T cell repertoires in COVID-19. TCRdb's table, derived via immunoSEQ multiplex PCR, lists solely in-frame clones and lacks some. The data contain about 140,000 clones, approximately 88% of them singletons. Germline values: CDR1 SNHLY, CDR2 FYNNEI. The V gene lost 7 bases and the J gene lost 2 bases, with 9 bases spanning the gap. The CDR3 extends over 12 amino acids. The chain uses TRBV2 and TRBJ2-7; the D gene is possibly TRBD2 (5 bases). The sequencing input was peripheral blood. The sequence came from a man aged 55 to 70 with active or convalescent COVID-19. DNA for the CDR3: TGTGCCAGCACCACTAGAACCTACGAGCAGTACTTC. Residues: CASTTRTYEQYF.